This T cell receptor (beta chain) was obtained from a study of T cell responses to AZD1222 COVID-19 vaccine. Study-wide results and limits: Increased Spike-specific TCR breadth and depth were observed after two AZD1222 doses. It was only after the peak T cell response that any repertoires were sampled. Most donors were white British, females outnumbered males, and clonal diversity was possibly underestimated. At 160-218 and 743-854, vaccine-associated CD4 TCRs were dominant, and they spanned spike.

Losses at the gene ends were 0 bases for V and 0 bases for J; bases not matched to a gene: 7. Looked up from germline, CDR1 is KGHSH and CDR2 is LQKENI. The CDR3 is 19 amino acids. On this clone: Its target is not known.

Method: immunoSEQ multiplex PCR; TCRdb's copy keeps in-frame clones and lacks some. The sample consists of 85,000 to 130,000 clones, approximately 91% of them appearing once. Material: peripheral blood, obtained on day 0 of AZD1222 vaccination. The receptor was isolated from an adult in good health. This sequence joins TRBV18 and TRBJ2-1; 11 positions match TRBD2. The CDR3 DNA reads as TGTGCCAGCTCACCACCGGGACTAGCGGCGAGGAGCTCCTACAATGAGCAGTTCTTC. Translation: CASSPPGLAARSSYNEQFF.